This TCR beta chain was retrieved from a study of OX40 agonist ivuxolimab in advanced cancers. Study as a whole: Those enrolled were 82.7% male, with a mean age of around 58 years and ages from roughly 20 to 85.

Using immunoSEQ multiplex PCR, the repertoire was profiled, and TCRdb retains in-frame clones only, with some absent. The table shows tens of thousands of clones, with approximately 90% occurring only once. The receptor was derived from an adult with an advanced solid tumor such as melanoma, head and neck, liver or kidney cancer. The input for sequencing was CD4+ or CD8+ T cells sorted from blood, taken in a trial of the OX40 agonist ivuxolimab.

The CDR3 region is CASSAGTRTEAFF. The DNA for the CDR3 is TGTGCCAGCAGTGCCGGGACGCGTACTGAAGCTTTCTTT. The genes are TRBV6-6 and TRBJ1-1, with a tentative D call TRBD1 (5 bases). Germline CDR1 reads MNHNY; CDR2 reads SVGAGI (reference sequence). This CDR3 contains 13 residues. Trimming pared 5 bases from V and 5 bases from J, leaving 12 bases between.